These 23 T cell receptor beta chains share one sample of origin, sequenced in a study of T cell responses to AZD1222 COVID-19 vaccine. Data came from immunoSEQ multiplex PCR; TCRdb stores just in-frame clones and leaves some out. The data contain 70,000 to 85,000 clones, roughly 80% of them singletons. The specimen comprised peripheral blood, sampled on day 0 of AZD1222 vaccination. The receptors were gathered from an adult in good health.

The genes are TRBV7-9 and TRBJ1-5; D not resolved. This CDR3 has 12 amino acids. Germline values: CDR1 SEHNR, CDR2 FQNEAQ (reference sequence). V was pared by 5 bases and J by 10 bases, with 12 bases between. CDR3 sequence reads: CASSDNRGPQHF. CDR3 in DNA: TGTGCCAGCAGCGACAACCGCGGCCCCCAGCATTTT.

The chain has TRBV2 and TRBJ1-6; tentative D call: TRBD1 (5 bases). Germline CDR1 and CDR2: SNHLY and FYNNEI. CDR3 length: 13 amino acids. The V gene lost 7 bases and the J gene lost 6 bases, with 10 bases spanning the gap. The CDR3: CASKQGPNSPLHF. In nucleotides, the CDR3 is TGTGCCAGCAAGCAGGGACCTAATTCACCCCTCCACTTT. Full variable domain (remainder filled in from reference TRBV2 and TRBJ1-6): EPEVTQTPSHQVTQMGQEVILRCVPISNHLYFYWYRQILGQKVEFLVSFYNNEISEKSEIFDDQFSVERPDGSNFTLKIRSTKLEDSAMYFCASKQGPNSPLHFGNGTRLTVT.

The rearrangement links TRBV30 to TRBJ1-5; tentative D call: TRBD1 (6 bases). Deletions cut 0 bases from V and 7 bases from J, with 13 bases between. The CDR3 extends over 14 amino acids. CDR1 is GTSNPN, CDR2 SVGIG, per germline (reference sequence). In nucleotides, the CDR3 is TGTGCCTGGAGTGTACGGGGGGGCAGCCAGCCCCAGCATTTT. Translation gives CAWSVRGGSQPQHF. The full variable domain, with the rest looked up from reference TRBV30 and TRBJ1-5, is SQTIHQWPATLVQPVGSPLSLECTVEGTSNPNLYWYRQAAGRGLQLLFYSVGIGQISSEVPQNLSASRPQDRQFILSSKKLLLSDSGFYLCAWSVRGGSQPQHFGDGTRLSIL.

V usage is TRBV18 and J usage is TRBJ2-3; 8 bases fit TRBD2. Unmatched junction bases numbered 14, after V lost 8 bases and J lost 1 base. The V gene's germline CDR1 is KGHSH and CDR2 LQKENI. The CDR3 length is 17 residues. CDR3 protein: CASTTRPGAGGTDTQYF. The CDR3 DNA follows: TGTGCCAGCACAACTAGACCGGGAGCGGGGGGCACAGATACGCAGTATTTT.

The sample holds one count of this clone. This chain links TRBV3-1 (or the pseudogene TRBV3-2) with TRBJ2-7; D may be TRBD2 (6 bases). The germline gives CDR1 LGHDT, CDR2 YNNKEL (reference sequence). The CDR3 covers 17 residues. With 0 bases removed from V and 2 bases from J, the gap between germline ends came to 17 bases. CDR3 DNA: TGTGCCAGCAGCCAAGAGGACTATCAGTACCCTCCCTACGAGCAGTACTTC. This gives the protein CASSQEDYQYPPYEQYF.

The chain uses TRBV25-1 and TRBJ1-1; D gene unclear. Trimming cost V 2 bases and J 1 base, with 11 bases left between them. Germline assignment: CDR1 MGHDK and CDR2 SYGVNS. This CDR3 is built from 15 residues. The CDR3 nucleotides read TGTGCCAGCAGTGAAACTCGGACGGGGAACACTGAAGCTTTCTTT. Its translation: CASSETRTGNTEAFF.

The chain employs TRBV6-5 and TRBJ1-3; no firm D call. Germline CDR1 and CDR2: MNHEY and SVGAGI. CDR3 length: 14 residues. The germline V and J ends were trimmed by 3 bases and 4 bases, with 10 bases remaining between them. CDR3 amino acids: CASSYRQRGNTIYF. In DNA form, the CDR3 reads TGTGCCAGCAGTTATCGGCAAAGGGGAAACACCATATATTTT.

The V and J genes are TRBV7-8 and TRBJ2-5; D is unclear. Germline V gene lookup returns CDR1 SGHVS and CDR2 FQNEAQ. The CDR3 consists of 13 residues. V was shortened by 1 base and J by 5 bases, with 8 bases between the two germline ends. The CDR3 is CASSLVVGETQYF. DNA of the CDR3: TGTGCCAGCAGCTTAGTGGTAGGGGAGACCCAGTACTTC. Supplemented by reference TRBV7-8 and TRBJ2-5, the full variable domain reads GAGVSQSPRYKVAKRGQDVALRCDPISGHVSLFWYQQALGQGPEFLTYFQNEAQLDKSGLPSDRFFAERPEGSVSTLKIQRTQQEDSAVYLCASSLVVGETQYFGPGTRLLVL.

This clone was observed a few times. The rearrangement links TRBV6-4 to TRBJ2-3, with TRBD2 matching 12 bases. CDR3 length: 15 residues. The ends lost 0 bases at V and 5 bases at J; junction bases unmatched: 0. The germline gives CDR1 MRHNA, CDR2 SNTAGT. The CDR3: CASSDSTSGGDTQYF. Here the CDR3 DNA reads TGTGCCAGCAGTGACTCGACTAGCGGGGGAGATACGCAGTATTTT.

This clone was seen only once. This rearrangement joins TRBV5-4 to TRBJ2-2; 15 bases align to TRBD2. With V trimmed by 3 bases and J by 5 bases, 8 bases remained unmatched. The germline V gene encodes CDR1 SGHNT and CDR2 YYREEE (reference sequence). The CDR3 contains 18 residues. CDR3 DNA: TGTGCCAGCAGCTCGGGACTAGCGGGGGGCCCACATACCGGGGAGCTGTTTTTT. Its protein is CASSSGLAGGPHTGELFF.

This chain uses TRBV6-4 with TRBJ2-3, with TRBD1 identical over 10 bases. With V trimmed by 8 bases and J by 1 base, 0 bases remained unmatched. In germline, CDR1 is MRHNA, CDR2 SNTAGT. The CDR3 is 13 residues long. DNA for the CDR3: TGTGCCAGCGGGACAGGGGGCACAGATACGCAGTATTTT. Its protein is CASGTGGTDTQYF.

V and J are TRBV11-2 and TRBJ2-3; D is possibly TRBD1 (6 bases). The V and J ends lost 4 bases and 5 bases respectively, with 13 bases between them. Germline V gene data show CDR1 as SGHAT and CDR2 as FQNNGV. The CDR3 has 14 amino acids. The CDR3 sequence: CASSSRQAGDTQYF. CDR3 in DNA: TGTGCCAGCAGCTCTAGACAGGCTGGAGATACGCAGTATTTT.

The sample holds one count of this clone. The V gene is TRBV4-3, the J gene TRBJ1-2, with D possibly matching TRBD1 (5 bases). V was trimmed by 1 base and J by 2 bases, leaving 11 bases between them. This CDR3 region has 15 residues. Germline values: CDR1 LGHNA, CDR2 YSLEER. The CDR3 region is CASSQAKGTNYGYTF. For the CDR3, the DNA is TGCGCCAGCAGCCAAGCTAAAGGGACCAACTATGGCTACACCTTC.

V and J are TRBV7-2 and TRBJ2-5; 10 bases match TRBD1. The V gene's germline CDR1 is SGHTA and CDR2 FQGNSA. This CDR3 is built from 15 residues. The V and J ends lost 4 bases and 5 bases, in that order; junction bases with no gene match: 7. DNA for the CDR3: TGTGCCAGCAGCTCCCTACGGACAGGGGGGGAGACCCAGTACTTC. Its protein is CASSSLRTGGETQYF.

The chain employs TRBV4-1 and TRBJ2-5; the match to TRBD1 covers 7 bases. Germline V CDR1 and CDR2: MGHRA, YSYEKL. CDR3 size: 15 residues. V lost 0 bases to trimming and J lost 3 bases; unmatched junction nucleotides: 4. The CDR3 DNA follows: TGCGCCAGCAGCCAAGATTCCGACAGGGAAGAGACCCAGTACTTC. Its protein product is CASSQDSDREETQYF.

This chain connects TRBV4-3 to TRBJ1-2, with D maybe TRBD1 (6 bases). This CDR3 contains 14 residues. The V end lost 1 base, the J end lost 5 bases, and 11 bases lay between the germline ends. CDR1 LGHNA and CDR2 YSLEER come from the germline V gene. CDR3 DNA sequence: TGCGCCAGCAGCCAAGGAGAACAGGGATATGGCTACACCTTC. Protein product: CASSQGEQGYGYTF.

The chain carries TRBV6-6 and TRBJ2-1, with 12 bases that match TRBD2. The CDR3 loop spans 16 amino acids. J lost 5 bases, V lost 6 bases, and 8 bases had no gene match. CDR1 MNHNY and CDR2 SVGAGI come from the germline V gene (reference sequence). The CDR3 DNA follows: TGTGCCAGCAGCTCCTCTCTAGCGGGGGGGGACAATGAGCAGTTCTTC. Protein sequence: CASSSSLAGGDNEQFF.

This clone was seen only once. The rearrangement links TRBV7-2 to TRBJ2-7, with 9 bases fitting TRBD2. The CDR3 totals 15 residues. V dropped 1 base and J dropped 1; count of bases not matched to a gene: 2. Germline CDR1 is SGHTA and CDR2 is FQGNSA. The CDR3 reads CASSLGLAASYEQYF. The CDR3 nucleotides read TGTGCCAGCAGCTTAGGACTAGCGGCTTCCTACGAGCAGTACTTC.

V usage is TRBV5-4 and J usage is TRBJ1-2, with unresolved D. The CDR3 covers 15 residues. The germline V and J ends were trimmed by 0 bases and 0 bases, with 9 bases remaining between them. Per germline, CDR1 SGHNT and CDR2 YYREEE (reference sequence). CDR3 sequence (DNA): TGTGCCAGCAGCTTGGGGCAGTACCCTAACTATGGCTACACCTTC. Residues: CASSLGQYPNYGYTF.

The V call is TRBV24-1, the J call TRBJ2-1; a possible D gene is TRBD1 (6 bases). Trimming took off 4 bases at V and 8 bases at J, with 8 bases between the two ends. Germline CDR1 reads KGHDR; CDR2 reads SFDVKD. The CDR3 consists of 12 residues. The DNA for the CDR3 is TGTGCCACCAGTGACCCAGGGGATGAGCAGTTCTTC. Translation: CATSDPGDEQFF.

The chain's CDR3 is CASSFGGRGSYNEQFF. In nucleotides, the CDR3 is TGTGCCAGCAGCTTTGGGGGGAGAGGTTCCTACAATGAGCAGTTCTTC. The chain uses TRBV7-8 and TRBJ2-1, with D possibly TRBD2 on 6 matching bases. The CDR3 has 16 residues. Germline loops: CDR1 SGHVS, CDR2 FQNEAQ. V dropped 3 bases and J dropped 1 base, with 13 bases sitting between them.

This rearrangement joins TRBV2 to TRBJ2-3; 7 bases match TRBD1. The CDR3 loop spans 17 amino acids. CDR1 SNHLY and CDR2 FYNNEI come from the germline V gene. Trimming removed 1 base from V and 6 bases from J; junction bases left unmatched: 13. The chain's CDR3 is CASSEGRDSLTWDTQYF. In DNA, the CDR3 is TGTGCCAGCAGTGAAGGCAGGGACAGTCTGACGTGGGATACGCAGTATTTT. Looking up the rest from reference TRBV2 and TRBJ2-3 gives the full variable domain: EPEVTQTPSHQVTQMGQEVILRCVPISNHLYFYWYRQILGQKVEFLVSFYNNEISEKSEIFDDQFSVERPDGSNFTLKIRSTKLEDSAMYFCASSEGRDSLTWDTQYFGPGTRLTVL.

V gene TRBV5-5 combines with J gene TRBJ1-1; D is ambiguous. The CDR3 runs 12 residues. CDR1 is SGHKS and CDR2 is YYEKEE in the germline V gene (reference sequence). Trimming took off 6 bases at V and 5 bases at J, with 11 bases between the two ends. The chain's CDR3 is CASTSTWTEAFF. Here the CDR3 DNA reads TGTGCCAGCACCTCTACGTGGACTGAAGCTTTCTTT.